This passage covers 10 T cell receptor beta chains from one sample sequenced in a study of beta chain features in type 1 diabetes. Expressed TCRB transcripts were sequenced because the entire RNA isolate underwent reverse transcription. Clones were read by immunoSEQ multiplex PCR, and TCRdb kept only the in-frame ones, dropping some. Of under 900,000 clones in the sample, roughly 15% were seen once. Sequencing was performed on naive CD4+ T cells from blood. The source of these receptors is a young woman in good health.

The chain couples TRBV2 to TRBJ2-5; D gene ambiguous. Germline loops: CDR1 SNHLY, CDR2 FYNNEI. This CDR3 spans 14 amino acids. V lost 3 bases and J 4 bases, leaving 12 bases between the germline ends. The CDR3 region is CASSEFIGGETQYF. The CDR3 nucleotides read TGTGCCAGCAGTGAGTTTATTGGCGGAGAGACCCAGTACTTC.

This clone was picked up a small number of times. The gene calls are TRBV7-9 and TRBJ1-5, with TRBD1 matching 10 bases. The V and J ends lost 3 bases and 3 bases, in that order; junction bases with no gene match: 5. Germline CDR1 reads SEHNR; CDR2 reads FQNEAQ (reference sequence). The CDR3 is 16 residues long. CDR3 loop: CASSFSGTGVNQPQHF. CDR3 DNA: TGTGCCAGCAGCTTCTCCGGGACAGGGGTCAATCAGCCCCAGCATTTT.

In this sample, this clone turned up a few times. The V gene is TRBV10-3, the J gene TRBJ2-3; no clear D gene. V shed 6 bases and J shed 6 bases, with 7 bases lying between them. CDR1 is ENHRY, CDR2 SYGVKD, per germline. CDR3 size: 11 residues. Here the CDR3 reads CAISARDTQYF. CDR3 DNA: TGTGCCATCAGCGCTAGGGATACGCAGTATTTT.

In this sample, this clone turned up a few times. The rearrangement uses TRBV10-3 and TRBJ2-2; 8 bases fit TRBD2. Germline loops: CDR1 ENHRY, CDR2 SYGVKD. J gave up 5 bases and V 4 bases, and 6 bases lay outside the gene matches. The CDR3 is made up of 15 amino acids. The CDR3 DNA follows: TGTGCCATCAGTGTGCGAGCGGGAGAGACCGGGGAGCTGTTTTTT. As protein: CAISVRAGETGELFF.

This clone was seen only a few times. The chain uses TRBV19 and TRBJ2-4; tentatively, D is TRBD1 (6 bases). Germline CDR1 is LNHDA and CDR2 is SQIVND (reference sequence). Trimming stripped 8 bases from V and 5 bases from J, with 16 bases between. The CDR3 totals 14 residues. CDR3 DNA: TGTGCCAGTCGGACCGGGACACACCAAAACATTCAGTACTTC. Its protein product is CASRTGTHQNIQYF.

With respect to this clone: Other DNA sequences in the sample encode the same CDR3. The chain uses TRBV5-1 and TRBJ2-7; D is unclear. V lost 0 bases and J lost 2, with 9 bases in between. The CDR3 has 14 residues. Germline assignment: CDR1 SGHRS and CDR2 YFSETQ. CDR3 loop: CASSLVGPAYEQYF. CDR3 nucleotide sequence: TGCGCCAGCAGCTTGGTAGGGCCGGCCTACGAGCAGTACTTC.

This clone was found a few times. The J gene is TRBJ2-1, the V gene TRBV19, with TRBD2 matching over 7 bases. Germline V gives CDR1 LNHDA, CDR2 SQIVND (reference sequence). This CDR3 comprises 18 residues. Trimming removed 6 bases from V and 0 bases from J; junction bases left unmatched: 14. This CDR3 reads CASSRWASGTSSYNEQFF. The CDR3 DNA follows: TGTGCCAGTAGCCGCTGGGCTAGCGGCACTAGCTCCTACAATGAGCAGTTCTTC.

The chain has TRBV9 and TRBJ2-3, with D perhaps TRBD1 (6 bases). Germline V gene data show CDR1 as SGDLS and CDR2 as YYNGEE. The CDR3 is 17 amino acids. Trimming left V 3 bases short and J 0 bases short, with 17 bases between. CDR3 loop: CASSATGYVASTDTQYF. CDR3 coding DNA: TGTGCCAGCAGCGCAACAGGGTACGTGGCTAGCACAGATACGCAGTATTTT.

This clone was counted only a few times. The chain uses TRBV21-1 and TRBJ1-5. TRBV21-1 is annotated as a pseudogene. The length of the CDR3 is 15 residues. The CDR3 DNA follows: TGTGCCAGCAGCCTGTCCTGGGATAGCAATCAGCCCCAGCATTTT. It translates to CASSLSWDSNQPQHF.

The chain employs TRBV6-4 and TRBJ2-2, with 12 bases lining up with TRBD2. V trimming: 4 bases; J trimming: 2 bases; junction bases outside the gene matches: 8. Germline CDR1 reads MRHNA; CDR2 reads SNTAGT. This CDR3 region has 18 residues. The CDR3 region is CASSASAGLAGNTGELFF. CDR3 nucleotides: TGTGCCAGCAGTGCCTCTGCTGGACTAGCGGGAAACACCGGGGAGCTGTTTTTT.